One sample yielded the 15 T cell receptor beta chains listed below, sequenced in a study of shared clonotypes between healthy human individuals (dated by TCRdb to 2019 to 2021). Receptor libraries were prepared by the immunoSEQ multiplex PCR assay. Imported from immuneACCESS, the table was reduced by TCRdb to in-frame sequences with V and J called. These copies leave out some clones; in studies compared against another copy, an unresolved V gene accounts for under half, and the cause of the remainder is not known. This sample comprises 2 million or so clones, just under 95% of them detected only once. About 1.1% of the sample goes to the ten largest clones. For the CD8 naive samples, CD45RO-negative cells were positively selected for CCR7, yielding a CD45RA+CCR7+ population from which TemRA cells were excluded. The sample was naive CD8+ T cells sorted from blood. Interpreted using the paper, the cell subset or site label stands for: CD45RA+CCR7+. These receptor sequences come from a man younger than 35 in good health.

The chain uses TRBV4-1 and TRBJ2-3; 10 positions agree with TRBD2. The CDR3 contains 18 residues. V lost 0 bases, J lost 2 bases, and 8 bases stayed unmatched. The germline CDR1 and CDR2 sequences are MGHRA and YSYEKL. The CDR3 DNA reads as TGCGCCAGCAGCCAAGATTGGGTTAGCGGGGGGCCCACAGATACGCAGTATTTT. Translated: CASSQDWVSGGPTDTQYF.

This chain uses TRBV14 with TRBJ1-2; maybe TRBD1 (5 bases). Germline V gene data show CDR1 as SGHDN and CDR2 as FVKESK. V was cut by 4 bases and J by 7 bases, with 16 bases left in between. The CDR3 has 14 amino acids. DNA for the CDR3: TGTGCCAGCAGCCTATTTGGGGGGAACGGTGGCTACACCTTC. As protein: CASSLFGGNGGYTF.

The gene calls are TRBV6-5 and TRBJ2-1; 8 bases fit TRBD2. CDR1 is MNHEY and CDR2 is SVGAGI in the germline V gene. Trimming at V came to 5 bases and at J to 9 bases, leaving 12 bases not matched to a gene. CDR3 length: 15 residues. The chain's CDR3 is CASSTPSGSNGEQFF. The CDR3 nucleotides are TGTGCCAGCAGTACCCCCAGCGGGAGCAACGGTGAGCAGTTCTTC.

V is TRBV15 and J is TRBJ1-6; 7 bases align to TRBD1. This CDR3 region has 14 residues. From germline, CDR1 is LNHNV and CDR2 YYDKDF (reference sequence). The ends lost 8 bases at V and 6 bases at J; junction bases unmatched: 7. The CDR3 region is CATSGGGFNSPLHF. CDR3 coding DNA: TGTGCCACCTCGGGAGGGGGCTTTAATTCACCCCTCCACTTT.

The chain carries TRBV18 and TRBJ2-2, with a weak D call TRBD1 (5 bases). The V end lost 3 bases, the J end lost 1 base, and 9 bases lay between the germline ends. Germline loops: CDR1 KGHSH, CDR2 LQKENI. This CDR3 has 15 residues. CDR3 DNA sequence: TGTGCCAGCTCACCCCAGGACAAGAACACCGGGGAGCTGTTTTTT. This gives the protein CASSPQDKNTGELFF.

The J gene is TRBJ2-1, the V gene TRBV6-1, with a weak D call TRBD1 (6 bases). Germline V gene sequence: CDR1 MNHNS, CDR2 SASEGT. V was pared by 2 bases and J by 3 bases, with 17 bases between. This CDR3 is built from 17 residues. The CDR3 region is CASSETQTGLLYNEQFF. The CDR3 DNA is TGTGCCAGCAGTGAAACCCAAACAGGGTTACTCTACAATGAGCAGTTCTTC.

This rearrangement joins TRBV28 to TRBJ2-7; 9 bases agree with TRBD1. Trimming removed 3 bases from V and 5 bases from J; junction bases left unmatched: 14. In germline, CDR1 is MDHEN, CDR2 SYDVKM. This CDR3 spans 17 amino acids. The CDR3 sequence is CASSFGFRDRDLDEQYF. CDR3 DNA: TGTGCCAGCAGTTTTGGGTTTAGGGACAGGGACCTGGACGAGCAGTACTTC.

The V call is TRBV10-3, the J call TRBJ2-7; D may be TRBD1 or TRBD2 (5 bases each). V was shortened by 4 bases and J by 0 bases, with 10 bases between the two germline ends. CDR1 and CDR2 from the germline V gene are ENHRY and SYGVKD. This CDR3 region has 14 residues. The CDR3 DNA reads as TGTGCCATCAGTGTGGGGACGGACTCCTACGAGCAGTACTTC. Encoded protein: CAISVGTDSYEQYF.

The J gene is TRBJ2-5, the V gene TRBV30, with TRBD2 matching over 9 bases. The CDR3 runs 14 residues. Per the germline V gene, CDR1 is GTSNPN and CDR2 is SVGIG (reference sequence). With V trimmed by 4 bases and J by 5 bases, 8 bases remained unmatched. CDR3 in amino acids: CAWTTTSGMETQYF. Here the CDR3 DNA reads TGTGCCTGGACCACGACTAGCGGCATGGAGACCCAGTACTTC.

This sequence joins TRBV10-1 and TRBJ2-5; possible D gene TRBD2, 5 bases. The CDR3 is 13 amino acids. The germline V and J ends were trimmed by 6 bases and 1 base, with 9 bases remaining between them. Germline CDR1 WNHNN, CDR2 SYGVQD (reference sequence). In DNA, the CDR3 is TGCGCCAGCAGCGGGGAAATCCAAGAGACCCAGTACTTC. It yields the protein CASSGEIQETQYF.

CDR3 loop: CASSLEEELGEQFF. For the CDR3, the DNA is TGTGCCAGCAGCTTAGAAGAGGAATTGGGAGAGCAGTTCTTC. This sequence joins TRBV7-9 and TRBJ2-1; no reliable D call. Between the trimmed V and J ends, which lost 1 base and 10 bases, there was a span of 14 bases. The CDR3 is made up of 14 amino acids. Germline lookup yields CDR1 SEHNR and CDR2 FQNEAQ (reference sequence).

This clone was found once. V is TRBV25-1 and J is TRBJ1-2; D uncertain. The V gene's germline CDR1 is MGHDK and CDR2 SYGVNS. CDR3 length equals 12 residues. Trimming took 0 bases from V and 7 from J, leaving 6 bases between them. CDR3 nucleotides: TGTGCCAGCAGTGAATACGCGGGTGGCTACACCTTC. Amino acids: CASSEYAGGYTF.

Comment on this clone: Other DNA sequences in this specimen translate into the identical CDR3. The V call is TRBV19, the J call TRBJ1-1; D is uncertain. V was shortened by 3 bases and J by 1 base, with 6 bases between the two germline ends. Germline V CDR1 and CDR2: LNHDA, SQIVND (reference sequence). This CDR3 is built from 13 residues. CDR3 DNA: TGTGCCAGTAGTATCTCCCAGAACACTGAAGCTTTCTTT. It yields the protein CASSISQNTEAFF.

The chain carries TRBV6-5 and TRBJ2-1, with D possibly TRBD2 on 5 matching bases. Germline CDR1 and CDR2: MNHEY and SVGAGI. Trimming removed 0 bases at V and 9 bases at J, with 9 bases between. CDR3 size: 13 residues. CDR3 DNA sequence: TGTGCCAGCAGTTACTCTGCGGGTAGTGAGCAGTTCTTC. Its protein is CASSYSAGSEQFF.

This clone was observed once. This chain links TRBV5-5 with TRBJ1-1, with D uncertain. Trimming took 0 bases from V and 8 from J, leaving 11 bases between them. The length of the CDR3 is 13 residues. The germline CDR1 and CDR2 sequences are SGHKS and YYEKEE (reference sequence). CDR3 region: CASSLASNWEAFF. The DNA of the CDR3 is TGTGCCAGCAGCTTGGCCAGCAACTGGGAAGCTTTCTTT. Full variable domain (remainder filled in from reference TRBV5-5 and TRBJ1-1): DAGVTQSPTHLIKTRGQQVTLRCSPISGHKSVSWYQQVLGQGPQFIFQYYEKEERGRGNFPDRFSARQFPNYSSELNVNALLLGDSALYLCASSLASNWEAFFGQGTRLTVV.